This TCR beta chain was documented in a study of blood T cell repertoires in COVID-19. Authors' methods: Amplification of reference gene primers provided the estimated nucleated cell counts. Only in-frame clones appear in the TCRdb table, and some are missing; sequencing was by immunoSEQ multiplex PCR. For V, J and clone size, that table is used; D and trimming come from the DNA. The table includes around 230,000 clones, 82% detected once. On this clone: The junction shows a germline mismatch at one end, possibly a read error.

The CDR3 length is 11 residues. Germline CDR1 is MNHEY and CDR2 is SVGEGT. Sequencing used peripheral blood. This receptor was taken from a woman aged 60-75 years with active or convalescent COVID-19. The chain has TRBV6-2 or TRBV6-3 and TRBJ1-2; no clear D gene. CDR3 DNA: TGTGCCAGCAGTGACTCAGAGGGCTACACCTTC. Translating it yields CASSDSEGYTF.